This T cell receptor beta chain was found in a study of blood T cell repertoires in COVID-19. CDR1 is LNHDA and CDR2 is SQIVND in the germline V gene (reference sequence). Unmatched junction bases numbered 14, after V lost 3 bases and J lost 0 bases. This CDR3 contains 19 residues. Sequenced by immunoSEQ multiplex PCR; TCRdb stores in-frame clones only, minus some. The sample has approximately 160,000 clones; roughly 86% are singletons. The rearrangement joins TRBV19 to TRBJ1-5; 7 bases line up with TRBD1. The sample consisted of peripheral blood. The TCR comes from a middle-aged man who had recovered from COVID-19. The CDR3 is CASSMVILGTAYSNQPQHF. The CDR3 coding sequence is TGTGCCAGTAGTATGGTAATCTTAGGGACAGCGTATAGCAATCAGCCCCAGCATTTT.